A single sample gave rise to the 32 T cell receptor beta chains below, sequenced in a study of shared clonotypes between healthy human individuals. The method was immunoSEQ multiplex PCR; TCRdb's version includes in-frame clones alone and lacks a portion of them. Among under 2,500,000 clones listed, roughly 95% were seen once. The specimen sequenced was naive CD4+ T cells sorted from blood. Subset reported: CD45RA+ positively selected. All receptors come from a man in his late teens or twenties in good health.

The gene calls are TRBV6-1 and TRBJ1-5, with 7 bases matching TRBD1. With 5 bases clipped from V and 4 bases from J, the junction kept 8 bases outside the gene matches. The CDR3 consists of 15 residues. The germline V gene encodes CDR1 MNHNS and CDR2 SASEGT. The CDR3 reads CASSLQGVSNQPQHF. The CDR3 nucleotides read TGTGCCAGCAGTCTTCAGGGGGTAAGTAATCAGCCCCAGCATTTT.

In the case of this clone: Other DNA variants within this sample encode the same CDR3. The V call is TRBV6-5, the J call TRBJ1-2; 7 positions agree with TRBD1. Germline V lookup: CDR1 MNHEY, CDR2 SVGAGI. V lost 8 bases and J lost 5; bases outside the gene matches: 5. The length of the CDR3 is 12 residues. For the CDR3, the DNA is TGTGCCAGCGGTCAGGGGGAGTATGGCTACACCTTC. As protein: CASGQGEYGYTF.

This clone was seen only once. CDR3 coding DNA: TGCGCCAGCCGGGACCACTCCTACGAGCAGTACTTC. It translates to CASRDHSYEQYF. V and J are TRBV10-2 and TRBJ2-7, with D possibly being TRBD1 or TRBD2 (5 bases each). Germline V lookup: CDR1 WSHSY, CDR2 SAAADI. V dropped 8 bases and J dropped 0 bases, with 8 bases sitting between them. This CDR3 comprises 12 residues.

The rearrangement joins TRBV15 to TRBJ2-2; D might be TRBD1 (6 bases). Trimming took off 0 bases at V and 1 base at J, with 6 bases between the two ends. CDR1 and CDR2 (germline): LNHNV, YYDKDF (reference sequence). CDR3 length equals 15 residues. The CDR3 nucleotides are TGTGCCACCAGCAGAGAGACAGGGAACACCGGGGAGCTGTTTTTT. It yields the protein CATSRETGNTGELFF.

The V gene is TRBV6-1, the J gene TRBJ1-4; D ambiguous. V was clipped by 4 bases and J by 4 bases, with 16 bases between them. The CDR3 has 16 amino acids. Per the germline V gene, CDR1 is MNHNS and CDR2 is SASEGT. The CDR3 loop reads CASSVTGRTDNEKLFF. Written as DNA, the CDR3 is TGTGCCAGCAGTGTTACTGGTAGGACGGATAATGAAAAACTGTTTTTT.

This rearrangement joins TRBV2 to TRBJ2-1; D call uncertain. The CDR3 totals 13 residues. With 4 bases removed from V and 7 bases from J, the gap between germline ends came to 11 bases. From germline, CDR1 is SNHLY and CDR2 FYNNEI. The CDR3 region has the DNA TGTGCCAGCAGTGGAGTTCGCCTGAATGAGCAGTTCTTC. Translating gives CASSGVRLNEQFF.

The genes are TRBV6-5 and TRBJ2-1; 9 nucleotides match TRBD2. This CDR3 spans 15 amino acids. The ends lost 7 bases at V and 6 bases at J; junction bases unmatched: 10. Germline assignment: CDR1 MNHEY and CDR2 SVGAGI. The CDR3: CASKAGTSSINEQFF. The CDR3 DNA reads TGTGCCAGCAAAGCCGGGACTAGCTCCATCAATGAGCAGTTCTTC.

The genes are TRBV28 and TRBJ1-1, with D possibly being TRBD1 (6 bases). Germline V gives CDR1 MDHEN, CDR2 SYDVKM. The V end was cut by 3 bases, the J end by 2 bases, with 10 bases between. The CDR3 is made up of 14 amino acids. CDR3 nucleotide sequence: TGTGCCAGCAGTTTCGACAGGCGAAACACTGAAGCTTTCTTT. It translates to CASSFDRRNTEAFF.

The rearrangement joins TRBV7-9 to TRBJ1-1; D may be TRBD1 (5 bases). Germline assignment: CDR1 SEHNR and CDR2 FQNEAQ (reference sequence). This CDR3 has 15 residues. Trimming removed 4 bases from V and 3 bases from J, with 15 bases in between. CDR3 nucleotides: TGTGCCAGCAGCTCCCGTGGGACGGTCCACACTGAAGCTTTCTTT. This sequence encodes CASSSRGTVHTEAFF.

V is TRBV7-2 and J is TRBJ2-7; TRBD1 matches 7 bases. Germline CDR1 is SGHTA and CDR2 is FQGNSA. The CDR3 has 15 residues. After removal of 5 bases from V and 1 base from J, the junction contained 8 bases not matched to a gene. For the CDR3, the DNA is TGTGCCAGCAGCCCACCGACGGGACAGTCCTACGAGCAGTACTTC. It is translated as CASSPPTGQSYEQYF.

The V gene is TRBV19, the J gene TRBJ2-7, with 9 bases identical to TRBD1. Germline assignment: CDR1 LNHDA and CDR2 SQIVND (reference sequence). The CDR3 contains 14 residues. The trim removed 4 bases at V and 0 bases at J, leaving 1 base unmatched. The CDR3 spells CASSKQGASYEQYF. The CDR3, as DNA: TGTGCCAGTAGTAAACAGGGGGCCTCCTACGAGCAGTACTTC.

This sequence joins TRBV7-2 and TRBJ2-4, with 8 bases aligning to TRBD1. The length of the CDR3 is 14 residues. The germline CDR1 and CDR2 sequences are SGHTA and FQGNSA. The ends lost 5 bases at V and 3 bases at J; junction bases unmatched: 3. The CDR3 nucleotides read TGTGCCAGCAGCCCCACAGGGGGCAAAAACATTCAGTACTTC. Its translation: CASSPTGGKNIQYF.

The chain employs TRBV7-2 and TRBJ2-2; D not certain. CDR1 and CDR2 from the germline V gene are SGHTA and FQGNSA. The V end lost 1 base, the J end lost 4 bases, and 7 bases lay between the germline ends. The CDR3 is 14 residues long. The CDR3 spells CASSLESGTGELFF. As DNA, the CDR3 is TGTGCCAGCAGCTTAGAGTCAGGCACCGGGGAGCTGTTTTTT.

In regard to this clone: In the same sample, other DNA sequences code for this CDR3. The chain is built from TRBV11-2 and TRBJ2-7; possible D gene TRBD2, 6 bases. CDR3 length: 13 amino acids. In germline, CDR1 is SGHAT, CDR2 FQNNGV. Trimming cost V 5 bases and J 3 bases, with 11 bases left between them. CDR3 protein: CASSPGTFYEQYF. For the CDR3, the DNA is TGTGCCAGCAGCCCCGGGACTTTCTACGAGCAGTACTTC.

About this clone itself: Within the sample, other DNA sequences also encode this same CDR3. This rearrangement joins TRBV5-1 to TRBJ2-2, with unresolved D. The CDR3 has 15 amino acids. V lost 4 bases to trimming and J lost 2 bases, with 12 bases between them. CDR1 SGHRS and CDR2 YFSETQ come from the germline V gene. The CDR3 loop is CASSPQGENTGELFF. For the CDR3, the DNA is TGCGCCAGCAGCCCCCAAGGAGAAAACACCGGGGAGCTGTTTTTT.

The CDR3 region is CASSFVENQPQHF. CDR3 nucleotide sequence: TGTGCCAGCAGTTTTGTGGAAAATCAGCCCCAGCATTTT. The chain is built from TRBV27 and TRBJ1-5, with D unresolved. Trimming took off 3 bases at V and 4 bases at J, with 7 bases between the two ends. In germline, CDR1 is MNHEY, CDR2 SMNVEV (reference sequence). The CDR3 is 13 amino acids.

The chain employs TRBV7-2 and TRBJ2-5, with D uncertain. Trimming left V 5 bases short and J 7 bases short, with 8 bases between. CDR1 and CDR2 (germline): SGHTA, FQGNSA. This CDR3 comprises 11 residues. In nucleotides, the CDR3 is TGTGCCAGCAGCCATCCGGGGACCCAGTACTTC. Translating gives CASSHPGTQYF.

V usage is TRBV6-6 and J usage is TRBJ2-5, with D unresolved. Trimming pared 0 bases from V and 4 bases from J, leaving 9 bases between. The germline gives CDR1 MNHNY, CDR2 SVGAGI (reference sequence). CDR3 length equals 14 residues. The CDR3 loop is CASSYSFWGETQYF. In DNA, the CDR3 is TGTGCCAGCAGTTACTCGTTCTGGGGAGAGACCCAGTACTTC.

The J gene is TRBJ1-6, the V gene TRBV5-4; 9 bases line up with TRBD1. Germline CDR1 SGHNT, CDR2 YYREEE (reference sequence). V dropped 4 bases and J dropped 7; count of bases not matched to a gene: 6. This CDR3 spans 15 amino acids. CDR3 DNA: TGTGCCAGCAGCGCACGGACAGGGGAGAATTCACCCCTCCACTTT. This translates into CASSARTGENSPLHF.

This clone was picked up one time. The chain couples TRBV9 to TRBJ2-3, with D possibly TRBD1 on 7 matching bases. V lost 0 bases and J lost 3, with 14 bases in between. CDR3 length equals 16 residues. The germline V gene has CDR1 SGDLS and CDR2 YYNGEE. This CDR3 is CASSVGGGGWTDTQYF. CDR3 nucleotide sequence: TGTGCCAGCAGCGTAGGCGGAGGGGGCTGGACAGATACGCAGTATTTT. Looking up the rest from reference TRBV9 and TRBJ2-3 gives the full variable domain: DSGVTQTPKHLITATGQRVTLRCSPRSGDLSVYWYQQSLDQGLQFLIQYYNGEERAKGNILERFSAQQFPDLHSELNLSSLELGDSALYFCASSVGGGGWTDTQYFGPGTRLTVL.

The chain has TRBV18 and TRBJ2-3; 10 bases line up with TRBD2. The CDR3 extends over 17 amino acids. The J segment lost 4 bases and the V segment lost 1 base, leaving 8 bases of the junction unmatched. Germline CDR1 is KGHSH and CDR2 is LQKENI. In DNA, the CDR3 is TGTGCCAGCTCACCACTGTCGAGCGGGAGGGTTCCAGATACGCAGTATTTT. It translates to CASSPLSSGRVPDTQYF.

The chain recombines TRBV7-6 with TRBJ1-4, with a weak D call TRBD1 (6 bases). The V end lost 5 bases, the J end lost 5 bases, and 15 bases lay between the germline ends. The CDR3 has 15 amino acids. Germline V lookup: CDR1 SGHVS, CDR2 FNYEAQ. The CDR3 loop reads CASSGFGTLNEKLFF. The CDR3 DNA reads as TGTGCCAGCAGCGGCTTCGGGACACTGAATGAAAAACTGTTTTTT.

V usage is TRBV19 and J usage is TRBJ1-1; D unclear. Trimming cost V 4 bases and J 1 base, with 10 bases left between them. The CDR3 loop spans 14 amino acids. Germline CDR1 reads LNHDA; CDR2 reads SQIVND (reference sequence). The CDR3 sequence is CASSSSRPNTEAFF. DNA of the CDR3: TGTGCCAGTAGTAGTAGCAGGCCGAACACTGAAGCTTTCTTT.

CDR3: CASSLTSGTQYF. CDR3 nucleotides: TGTGCCAGCAGCCTCACGTCGGGGACCCAGTACTTC. The rearrangement joins TRBV7-3 to TRBJ2-5; D is undetermined. The V gene's germline CDR1 is SGHTA and CDR2 FQGTGA. The CDR3 contains 12 residues. V was pared by 5 bases and J by 7 bases, with 11 bases between.

J is TRBJ1-1 and V is TRBV6-6; D is unclear. This CDR3 has 13 residues. The germline V and J ends were trimmed by 2 bases and 0 bases, with 4 bases remaining between them. Germline CDR1 is MNHNY and CDR2 is SVGAGI (reference sequence). CDR3 residues: CASSYHLNTEAFF. CDR3 nucleotides: TGTGCCAGCAGTTACCACTTGAACACTGAAGCTTTCTTT.

V and J are TRBV7-2 and TRBJ1-4; no definite D call. The germline CDR1 and CDR2 sequences are SGHTA and FQGNSA. V was shortened by 1 base and J by 5 bases, with 11 bases between the two germline ends. The CDR3 totals 15 residues. CDR3 protein: CASSLGWGGNEKLFF. As DNA, the CDR3 is TGTGCCAGCAGCTTAGGGTGGGGTGGGAATGAAAAACTGTTTTTT.

Comment on this clone: The same CDR3 is also encoded by other DNA sequences in this sample. DNA of the CDR3: TGTGCCAGCAGCTTAGCGCCGGGAATGAACACTGAAGCTTTCTTT. It yields the protein CASSLAPGMNTEAFF. This chain joins TRBV7-2 and TRBJ1-1, with D unclear. The germline gives CDR1 SGHTA, CDR2 FQGNSA. The CDR3 consists of 15 residues. V lost 0 bases and J lost 0, with 8 bases in between.

This rearrangement joins TRBV7-2 to TRBJ2-2; D unclear. The CDR3 runs to 14 residues. The V gene lost 3 bases and the J gene lost 8 bases, with 13 bases spanning the gap. Germline V gene lookup returns CDR1 SGHTA and CDR2 FQGNSA. The DNA for the CDR3 is TGTGCCAGCAGCTTTGATACCCCCCCAGGGGAGCTGTTTTTT. It yields the protein CASSFDTPPGELFF.

J is TRBJ2-7 and V is TRBV28; D may match TRBD1 or TRBD2 (5 bases each). Per germline, CDR1 MDHEN and CDR2 SYDVKM. The CDR3 runs to 13 residues. Trimming removed 6 bases from V and 0 bases from J, with 9 bases in between. CDR3: CASSRDVSYEQYF. The CDR3 nucleotides read TGTGCCAGCAGCAGGGACGTCTCCTACGAGCAGTACTTC.

This chain uses TRBV5-8 with TRBJ1-3; no firm D call. Germline CDR1 and CDR2: SGHTS and YDEGEE. Trimming removed 4 bases at V and 4 bases at J, with 9 bases between. The CDR3 has 13 residues. The CDR3 is CASSGFFGNTIYF. CDR3 in DNA: TGTGCCAGCAGCGGGTTTTTCGGAAACACCATATATTTT.

V gene TRBV13 combines with J gene TRBJ2-7; D is possibly TRBD2 (5 bases). The germline V gene has CDR1 PRHDT and CDR2 FYEKMQ (reference sequence). CDR3 length: 14 residues. V was cut by 4 bases and J by 6 bases, with 16 bases left in between. CDR3 nucleotides: TGTGCCAGCAGCTCCGAAGCAAAGCGGAGCGAGCAGTACTTC. This translates into CASSSEAKRSEQYF.

This chain joins TRBV5-1 and TRBJ1-5; 8 nucleotides agree with TRBD1. V gave up 2 bases and J gave up 4 bases; unmatched junction bases: 8. Germline V gives CDR1 SGHRS, CDR2 YFSETQ. The CDR3 is 16 amino acids. The CDR3 region is CASSFGQGEGNQPQHF. The CDR3 DNA is TGCGCCAGCAGCTTTGGACAGGGTGAGGGAAATCAGCCCCAGCATTTT.